In this sample, the clone carrying this TCR beta chain turned up a few times. Its target is unknown. The study used a library that attached unique molecular identifiers to individual cDNA molecules. Original processing notes: TCRs per sample had a median of around 100,000 and ranged from roughly 23,224 to 700,000. TCRdb independently ran MiXCR on the RACE reads; one entry per CDR3 protein. The V and J calls follow TCRdb's processing rather than the paper's. The sample lists fewer than 140,000 distinct CDR3 sequences; more than 10% were seen once. Sample time point: pre-sensitization, week 0. Regarding treatment: therapeutic diphenylcyclopropenone sensitization with weekly scalp DPC. Donors, patients with alopecia ranging from 18 to 70 years old and judged suitable for DPC, provided samples. This entry is derived from a study of human T cells and chemical hapten exposure. Study results and limitations: Relative to controls, expanded TCRs formed significantly more large CDR3 similarity clusters.

V was shortened by 5 bases and J by 0 bases, with 17 bases between the two germline ends. Germline CDR1 and CDR2: SGHTA and FQGNSA. The CDR3 sequence is 16 residues long. The receptor was derived from a woman between 45 and 65 years old with alopecia areata. Some clones in this sample may be carry-over from other donors' samples. The sequencing here drew on whole blood, taken in connection with sensitization to the hapten diphenylcyclopropenone (DPC). The J gene is TRBJ2-7, the V gene TRBV7-2; D is possibly TRBD1 or TRBD2 (5 bases each). In DNA form, the CDR3 reads TGTGCCAGCAGCAGTAATCCCCGGGGCACCTCCTACGAGCAGTACTTC. Its protein product is CASSSNPRGTSYEQYF.